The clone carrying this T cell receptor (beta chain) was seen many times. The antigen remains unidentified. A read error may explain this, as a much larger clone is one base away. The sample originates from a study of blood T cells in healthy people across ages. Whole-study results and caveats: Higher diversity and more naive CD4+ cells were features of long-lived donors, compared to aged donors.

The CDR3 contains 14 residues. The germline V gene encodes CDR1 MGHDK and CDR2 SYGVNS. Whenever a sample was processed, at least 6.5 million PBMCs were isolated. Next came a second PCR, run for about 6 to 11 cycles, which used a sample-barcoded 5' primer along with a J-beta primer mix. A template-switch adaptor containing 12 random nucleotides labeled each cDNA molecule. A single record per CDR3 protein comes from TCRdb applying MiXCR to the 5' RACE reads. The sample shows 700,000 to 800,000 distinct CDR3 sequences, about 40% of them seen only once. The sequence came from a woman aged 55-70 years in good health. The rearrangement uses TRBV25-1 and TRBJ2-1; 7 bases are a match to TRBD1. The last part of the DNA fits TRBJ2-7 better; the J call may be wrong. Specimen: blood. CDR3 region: CASSERGPYNEQYF. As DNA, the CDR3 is TGTGCCAGCAGTGAGAGGGGGCCCTACAATGAGCAGTACTTC.